This entry lists 15 T cell receptor beta chains sequenced from one sample in a study of CD8 T cells in Susac syndrome. Reverse transcription of about 0.5 to 1 ug RNA was carried out with random hexamers. In TCRdb, the immunoSEQ multiplex PCR reads were re-called with MiXCR into one record per CDR3 protein. The table has some 200,000 distinct CDR3 sequences, around 96% seen once; the top ten hold about 0.1%. Sequenced input: CD4+ T cells from PBMCs. The receptors shown here come from a human donor in good health.

The chain combines TRBV29-1 with TRBJ1-1; unclear D gene. This CDR3 has 11 amino acids. V shed 6 bases and J shed 6 bases, with 11 bases lying between them. CDR1 SQVTM and CDR2 ANQGSEA come from the germline V gene. Here the CDR3 reads CSVAYEAEAFF. CDR3 bases: TGCAGCGTCGCGTACGAGGCTGAAGCTTTCTTT.

The chain couples TRBV20-1 to TRBJ2-3, with 7 nucleotides matching TRBD1. Trimming cost V 4 bases and J 1 base; bases outside gene matches: 5. CDR3 length: 14 residues. The germline CDR1 and CDR2 sequences are DFQATT and SNEGSKA (reference sequence). CDR3 in DNA: TGCAGTGCTATCCGACAGGGTCGCACAGATACGCAGTATTTT. It translates to CSAIRQGRTDTQYF.

Details on this clonotype: It may be a read error: a sequence one base away is much more abundant. V and J are TRBV5-4 and TRBJ2-3; D possibly corresponds to TRBD2 (5 bases). V was cut by 0 bases and J by 7 bases, with 6 bases left in between. CDR1 is SGHNT, CDR2 YYREEE, per germline (reference sequence). The CDR3 contains 12 residues. Written as DNA, the CDR3 is TGTGCCAGCAGCTTGGGAGGGAATACGCAGTATTTT. This gives the protein CASSLGGNTQYF.

The chain recombines TRBV29-1 with TRBJ2-5; maybe TRBD1 (6 bases). The CDR3 extends over 13 amino acids. The germline CDR1 and CDR2 sequences are SQVTM and ANQGSEA. Trimming removed 6 bases at V and 2 bases at J, with 13 bases between. CDR3 sequence: CSVGRGQQETQYF. The CDR3 DNA reads as TGCAGCGTGGGGCGTGGACAGCAAGAGACCCAGTACTTC. The full variable domain, completed using reference TRBV29-1 and TRBJ2-5, is SAVISQKPSRDICQRGTSLTIQCQVDSQVTMMFWYRQQPGQSLTLIATANQGSEATYESGFVIDKFPISRPNLTFSTLTVSNMSPEDSSIYLCSVGRGQQETQYFGPGTRLLVL.

This chain links TRBV9 with TRBJ1-1; a possible D gene is TRBD1 (5 bases). The germline V and J ends were trimmed by 3 bases and 4 bases, with 13 bases remaining between them. The CDR3 spans 14 residues. Germline V gene sequence: CDR1 SGDLS, CDR2 YYNGEE. Written as DNA, the CDR3 is TGTGCCAGCAGCGCCCGGGGAGGGGCCACTGAAGCTTTCTTT. Protein sequence: CASSARGGATEAFF.

This rearrangement joins TRBV7-8 to TRBJ2-7, with 7 bases lining up with TRBD1. The CDR3 runs to 15 residues. Germline V gene lookup returns CDR1 SGHVS and CDR2 FQNEAQ. V was clipped by 3 bases and J by 2 bases; unmatched bases: 7. The CDR3 reads CASSFQDRAAYEQYF. The CDR3 bases are TGTGCCAGCAGCTTCCAAGACAGGGCAGCCTACGAGCAGTACTTC.

The chain is built from TRBV6-2 or TRBV6-3 and TRBJ2-6, with D possibly matching TRBD2 (6 bases). The CDR3 runs to 16 residues. Germline V gene lookup returns CDR1 MNHEY and CDR2 SVGEGT. The germline V and J ends were trimmed by 7 bases and 4 bases, with 17 bases remaining between them. CDR3 loop: CASTDPRGSGANVLTF. CDR3 DNA sequence: TGTGCCAGCACCGACCCCCGGGGGTCCGGGGCCAACGTCCTGACTTTC.

The genes are TRBV29-1 and TRBJ1-4, with unresolved D. V dropped 5 bases and J dropped 0 bases, with 7 bases sitting between them. Looked up from germline, CDR1 is SQVTM and CDR2 is ANQGSEA. There are 13 residues in the CDR3. The CDR3 nucleotides are TGCAGCGTTTCCCGGACAACTAATGAAAAACTGTTTTTT. Its translation: CSVSRTTNEKLFF.

The chain is built from TRBV5-1 and TRBJ2-7, with a weak D call TRBD1 (5 bases). Deletions cut 1 base from V and 2 bases from J, with 13 bases between. The CDR3 spans 15 residues. Per germline, CDR1 SGHRS and CDR2 YFSETQ. Here the CDR3 reads CASSLRGQEAYEQYF. The CDR3 bases are TGCGCCAGCAGCTTGAGGGGTCAAGAGGCCTACGAGCAGTACTTC.

The chain recombines TRBV24-1 with TRBJ1-5; D perhaps matches TRBD1 (5 bases). V was cut by 2 bases and J by 1 base, with 11 bases left in between. The CDR3 has 16 residues. The germline CDR1 and CDR2 sequences are KGHDR and SFDVKD. The CDR3 DNA sequence: TGTGCCACCAGTGATTCTTGGGGGGAAAGCAATCAGCCCCAGCATTTT. Protein sequence: CATSDSWGESNQPQHF.

This clonotype was recorded once. This CDR3 reads CSVVTVFYEQYF. For the CDR3, the DNA is TGCAGCGTTGTGACAGTGTTCTACGAGCAGTACTTC. This chain links TRBV29-1 with TRBJ2-7; TRBD1 is a possible D gene (5 bases). This CDR3 is 12 amino acids long. Between the trimmed V and J ends, which lost 4 bases and 3 bases, there was a span of 10 bases. Germline-derived CDR1 and CDR2 are SQVTM and ANQGSEA.

The chain links TRBV23-1 to TRBJ2-5, with 7 nucleotides matching TRBD1. TRBV23-1 falls under the ORF class, with uncertain function. The CDR3 has 18 residues. J lost 3 bases, V lost 4 bases, and 17 bases had no gene match. The CDR3 loop is CASSPERRTQGPEETQYF. Here the CDR3 DNA reads TGCGCCAGCAGTCCTGAACGCCGCACACAGGGGCCGGAAGAGACCCAGTACTTC.

The J gene is TRBJ2-5, the V gene TRBV12-3 or TRBV12-4; possibly TRBD1 for D (6 bases). Trimming removed 5 bases at V and 7 bases at J, with 14 bases between. The CDR3 runs 13 residues. The CDR3 spells CASSRGGRVTQYF. The CDR3 DNA reads as TGTGCCAGCAGTAGAGGGGGAAGAGTGACCCAGTACTTC.

The genes are TRBV19 and TRBJ2-5; possibly TRBD1 for D (6 bases). In germline, CDR1 is LNHDA, CDR2 SQIVND (reference sequence). Deletions cut 4 bases from V and 6 bases from J, with 21 bases between. The length of the CDR3 is 16 residues. The CDR3 DNA reads TGTGCCAGTAGTAACGGAGGAACACAGGGTTGGCAGACCCAGTACTTC. It yields the protein CASSNGGTQGWQTQYF.

This sequence joins TRBV3-1 and TRBJ2-5, with 7 bases lining up with TRBD1. V dropped 2 bases and J dropped 5; count of bases not matched to a gene: 8. In germline, CDR1 is LGHDT, CDR2 YNNKEL (reference sequence). CDR3 length: 15 amino acids. The CDR3 DNA reads as TGTGCCAGCAGCCAAAAGTCAGGGGGTATGGAGACCCAGTACTTC. Residues: CASSQKSGGMETQYF.